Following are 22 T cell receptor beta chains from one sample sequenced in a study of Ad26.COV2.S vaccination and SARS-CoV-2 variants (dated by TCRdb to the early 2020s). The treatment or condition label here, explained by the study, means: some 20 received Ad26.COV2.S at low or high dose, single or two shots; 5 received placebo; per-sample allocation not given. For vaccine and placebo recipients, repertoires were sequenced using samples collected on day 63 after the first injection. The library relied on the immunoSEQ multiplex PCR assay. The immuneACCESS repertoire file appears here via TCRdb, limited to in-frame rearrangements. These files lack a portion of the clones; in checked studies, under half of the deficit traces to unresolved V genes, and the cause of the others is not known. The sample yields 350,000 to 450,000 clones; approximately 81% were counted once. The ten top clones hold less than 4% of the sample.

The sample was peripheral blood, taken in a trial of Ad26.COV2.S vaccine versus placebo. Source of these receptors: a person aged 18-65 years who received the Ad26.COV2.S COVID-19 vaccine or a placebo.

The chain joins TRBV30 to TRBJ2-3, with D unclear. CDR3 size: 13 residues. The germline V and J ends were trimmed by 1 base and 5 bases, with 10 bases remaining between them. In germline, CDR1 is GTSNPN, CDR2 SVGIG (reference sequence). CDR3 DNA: TGTGCCTGGAGTGAGGGTAGTAGAGATACGCAGTATTTT. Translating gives CAWSEGSRDTQYF. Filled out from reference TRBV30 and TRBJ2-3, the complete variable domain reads SQTIHQWPATLVQPVGSPLSLECTVEGTSNPNLYWYRQAAGRGLQLLFYSVGIGQISSEVPQNLSASRPQDRQFILSSKKLLLSDSGFYLCAWSEGSRDTQYFGPGTRLTVL.

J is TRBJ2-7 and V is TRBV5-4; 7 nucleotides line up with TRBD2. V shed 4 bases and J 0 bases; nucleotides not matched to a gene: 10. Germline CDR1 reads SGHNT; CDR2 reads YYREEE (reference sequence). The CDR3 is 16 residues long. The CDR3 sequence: CASSISPGGSSYEQYF. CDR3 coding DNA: TGTGCCAGCAGCATCTCCCCCGGGGGGAGCTCCTACGAGCAGTACTTC.

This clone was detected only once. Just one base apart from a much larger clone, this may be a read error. The CDR3 nucleotides read TGTGCCAGCAGTTACGACAGGGCGAACACTGAAGCTTTCTTT. Amino acids: CASSYDRANTEAFF. The V and J genes are TRBV6-6 and TRBJ1-1; 7 bases match TRBD1. V gave up 2 bases and J gave up 1 base; unmatched junction bases: 1. The CDR3 covers 14 residues. CDR1 is MNHNY and CDR2 is SVGAGI in the germline V gene (reference sequence).

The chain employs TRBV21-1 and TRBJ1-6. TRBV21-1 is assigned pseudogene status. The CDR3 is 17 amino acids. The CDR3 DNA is TGTGCCAGCAGCAAAGGGGGGGGGAGATCCTATAATTCACCCCTCCACTTT. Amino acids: CASSKGGGRSYNSPLHF.

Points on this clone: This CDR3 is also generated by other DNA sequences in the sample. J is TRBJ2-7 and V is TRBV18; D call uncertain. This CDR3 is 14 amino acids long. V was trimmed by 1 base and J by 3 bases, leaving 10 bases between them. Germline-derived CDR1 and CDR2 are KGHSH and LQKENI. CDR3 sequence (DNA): TGTGCCAGCTCACCACTGGGCACAAACTACGAGCAGTACTTC. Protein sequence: CASSPLGTNYEQYF.

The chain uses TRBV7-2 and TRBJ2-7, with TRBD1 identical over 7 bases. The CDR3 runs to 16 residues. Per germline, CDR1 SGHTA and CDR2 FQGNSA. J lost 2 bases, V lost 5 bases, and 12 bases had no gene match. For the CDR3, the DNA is TGTGCCAGCAGCCCCATTCAGAGACAGGGTCCCTACGAGCAGTACTTC. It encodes CASSPIQRQGPYEQYF. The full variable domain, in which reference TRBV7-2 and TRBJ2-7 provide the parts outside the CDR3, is GAGVSQSPSNKVTEKGKDVELRCDPISGHTALYWYRQSLGQGLEFLIYFQGNSAPDKSGLPSDRFSAERTGGSVSTLTIQRTQQEDSAVYLCASSPIQRQGPYEQYFGPGTRLTVT.

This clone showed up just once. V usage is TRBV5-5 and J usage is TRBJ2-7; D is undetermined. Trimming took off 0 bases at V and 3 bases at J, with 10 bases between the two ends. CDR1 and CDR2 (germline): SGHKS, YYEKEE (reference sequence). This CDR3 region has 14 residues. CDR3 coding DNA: TGTGCCAGCAGCTTGGCAGTAGGAGACTACGAGCAGTACTTC. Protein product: CASSLAVGDYEQYF.

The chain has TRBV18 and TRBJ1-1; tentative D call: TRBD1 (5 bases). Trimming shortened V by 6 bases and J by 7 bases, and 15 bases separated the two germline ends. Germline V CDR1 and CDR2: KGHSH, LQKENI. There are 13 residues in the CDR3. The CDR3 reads CASSGELFSEAFF. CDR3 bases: TGTGCCAGCTCGGGGGAGCTATTTAGTGAAGCTTTCTTT.

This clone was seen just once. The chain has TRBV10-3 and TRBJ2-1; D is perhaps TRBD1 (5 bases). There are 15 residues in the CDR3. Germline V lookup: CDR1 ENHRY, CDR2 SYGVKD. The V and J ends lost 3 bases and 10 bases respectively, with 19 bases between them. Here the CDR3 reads CAISEGVGQIGEQFF. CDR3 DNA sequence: TGTGCCATCAGTGAAGGGGTGGGGCAGATAGGGGAGCAGTTCTTC.

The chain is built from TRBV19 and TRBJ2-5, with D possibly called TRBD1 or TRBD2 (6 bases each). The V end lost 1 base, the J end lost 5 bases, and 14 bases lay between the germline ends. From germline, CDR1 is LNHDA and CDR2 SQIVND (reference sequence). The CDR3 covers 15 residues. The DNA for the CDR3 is TGTGCCAGTAGTATAGTAAGGGGGGCGAGGGAGACCCAGTACTTC. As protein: CASSIVRGARETQYF.

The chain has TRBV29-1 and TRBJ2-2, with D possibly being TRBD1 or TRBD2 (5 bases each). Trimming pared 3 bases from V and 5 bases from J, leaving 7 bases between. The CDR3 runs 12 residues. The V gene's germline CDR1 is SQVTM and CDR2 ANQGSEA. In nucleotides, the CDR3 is TGCAGCGTTGAGAGGGGTACCGGGGAGCTGTTTTTT. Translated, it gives CSVERGTGELFF.

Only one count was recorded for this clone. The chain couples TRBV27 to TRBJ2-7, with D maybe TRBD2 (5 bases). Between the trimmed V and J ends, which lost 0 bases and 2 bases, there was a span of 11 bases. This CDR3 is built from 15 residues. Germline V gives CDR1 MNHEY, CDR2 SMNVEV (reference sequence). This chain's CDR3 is CASSLSLTAAYEQYF. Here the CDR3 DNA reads TGTGCCAGCAGTTTATCGTTAACAGCGGCCTACGAGCAGTACTTC.

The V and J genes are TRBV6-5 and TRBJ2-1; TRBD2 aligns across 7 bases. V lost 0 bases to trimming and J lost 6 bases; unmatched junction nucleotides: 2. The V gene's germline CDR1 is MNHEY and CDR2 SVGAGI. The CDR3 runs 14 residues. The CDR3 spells CASSYSGGSNEQFF. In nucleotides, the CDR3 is TGTGCCAGCAGTTACTCCGGGGGGTCCAATGAGCAGTTCTTC.

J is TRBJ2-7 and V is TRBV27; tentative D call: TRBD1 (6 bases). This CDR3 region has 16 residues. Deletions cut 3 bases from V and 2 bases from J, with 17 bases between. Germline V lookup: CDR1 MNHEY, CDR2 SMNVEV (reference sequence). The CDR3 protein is CASSFSSGHTPYEQYF. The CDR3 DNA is TGTGCCAGCAGTTTTTCCTCGGGACACACTCCCTACGAGCAGTACTTC.

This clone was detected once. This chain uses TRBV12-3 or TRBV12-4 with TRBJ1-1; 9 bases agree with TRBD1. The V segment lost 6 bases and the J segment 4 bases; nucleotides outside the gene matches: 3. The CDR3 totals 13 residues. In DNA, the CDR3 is TGTGCCAGCAGCCAGGGACAGGGCACTGAAGCTTTCTTT. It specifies CASSQGQGTEAFF.

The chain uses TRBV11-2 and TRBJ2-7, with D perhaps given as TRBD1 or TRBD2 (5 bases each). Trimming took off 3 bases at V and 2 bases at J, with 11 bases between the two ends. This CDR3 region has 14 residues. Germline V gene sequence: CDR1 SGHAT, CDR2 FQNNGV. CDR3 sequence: CASSFPGAPYEQYF. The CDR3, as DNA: TGTGCCAGCAGCTTCCCCGGGGCCCCCTACGAGCAGTACTTC.

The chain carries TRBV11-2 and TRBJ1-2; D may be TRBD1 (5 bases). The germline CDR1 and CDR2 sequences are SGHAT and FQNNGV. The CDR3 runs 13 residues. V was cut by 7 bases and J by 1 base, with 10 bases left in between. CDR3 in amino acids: CASTAGLNYGYTF. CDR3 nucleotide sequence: TGTGCCAGCACGGCGGGACTTAACTATGGCTACACCTTC.

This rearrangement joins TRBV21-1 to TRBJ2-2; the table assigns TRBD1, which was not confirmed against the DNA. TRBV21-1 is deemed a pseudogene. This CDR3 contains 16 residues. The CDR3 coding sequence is TGTGCCAGCAGCGGCCGGGACAGGGGGCCCTCCGGGGAGCTGTTTTTT. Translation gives CASSGRDRGPSGELFF.

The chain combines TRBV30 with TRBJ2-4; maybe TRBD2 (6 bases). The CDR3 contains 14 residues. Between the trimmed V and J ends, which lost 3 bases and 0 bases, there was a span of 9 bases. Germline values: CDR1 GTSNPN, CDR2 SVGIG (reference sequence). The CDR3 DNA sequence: TGTGCCTGGAGCCTGGGACTAGCCAAAAACATTCAGTACTTC. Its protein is CAWSLGLAKNIQYF.

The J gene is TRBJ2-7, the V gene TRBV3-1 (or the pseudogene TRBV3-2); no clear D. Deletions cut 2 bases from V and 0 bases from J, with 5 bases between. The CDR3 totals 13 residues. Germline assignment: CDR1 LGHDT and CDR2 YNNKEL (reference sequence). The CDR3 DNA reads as TGTGCCAGCAGCCAAACCAGCTCCTACGAGCAGTACTTC. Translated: CASSQTSSYEQYF.

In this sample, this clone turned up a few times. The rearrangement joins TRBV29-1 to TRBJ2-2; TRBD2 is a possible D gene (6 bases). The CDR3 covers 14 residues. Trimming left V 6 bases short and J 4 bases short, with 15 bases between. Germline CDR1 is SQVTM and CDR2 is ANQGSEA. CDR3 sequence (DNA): TGCAGCGTATTCGCGGGGTGGGGCACCGGGGAGCTGTTTTTT. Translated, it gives CSVFAGWGTGELFF.

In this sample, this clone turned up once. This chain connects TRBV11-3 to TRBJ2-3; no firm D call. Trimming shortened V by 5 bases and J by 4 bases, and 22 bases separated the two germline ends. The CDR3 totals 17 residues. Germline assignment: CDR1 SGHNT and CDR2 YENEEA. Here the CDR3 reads CASSLCFNGDFPDTQYF. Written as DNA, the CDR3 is TGTGCCAGCAGCCTATGCTTTAATGGGGATTTTCCAGATACGCAGTATTTT.